This T cell receptor beta chain originates from a study of blood T cell repertoires in COVID-19. The CDR3 is 15 amino acids. The V and J ends lost 0 bases and 6 bases respectively, with 16 bases between them. Profiled with immunoSEQ multiplex PCR; TCRdb holds only in-frame clones, not every one. The sample lists approximately 200,000 clones, roughly nine tenths seen once, with about 3.5% in the top ten. The TCR was taken from a woman younger than 35 in a cohort exposed to, infected with or recovered from COVID-19 (not recorded which). The chain uses TRBV5-3 and TRBJ2-7, with a weak D call TRBD2 (5 bases). TRBV5-3 is given ORF status, its function remaining uncertain. Material for sequencing was PBMCs or T cells enriched from blood (not recorded which). The CDR3 DNA follows: TGTGCCAGAAGCTTGGCGCGGGTCCCCGGTCCCGAGCAGTACTTC. It is translated as CARSLARVPGPEQYF.